A single TCR beta chain is shown here with its context. Its antigen remains unidentified. The sample originates from a study of T cell responses to AZD1222 COVID-19 vaccine. The CDR3 covers 14 residues. The J segment lost 6 bases and the V segment lost 0 bases, leaving 1 base of the junction unmatched. Germline-derived CDR1 and CDR2 are MRHNA and SNTAGT. Repertoires were generated with immunoSEQ multiplex PCR, while TCRdb's copy carries only in-frame clones and drops some. The data contain tens of thousands of clones, around 83% of them singletons. Overall study findings and caveats: Most donors were white British and more were female, and clonal diversity was possibly underestimated. All repertoire sampling was performed exclusively after the peak T cell response. Distributed over spike, vaccine-associated CD4 TCRs predominated at 160-218 and 743-854.

Sequencing used peripheral blood, obtained on day 0 of AZD1222 vaccination. V usage is TRBV6-4 and J usage is TRBJ2-1; the match to TRBD2 covers 8 bases. This sequence originates from an adult in good health. The CDR3 loop reads CASSDSGTSNEQFF. The DNA of the CDR3 is TGTGCCAGCAGTGACTCGGGGACTAGCAATGAGCAGTTCTTC.